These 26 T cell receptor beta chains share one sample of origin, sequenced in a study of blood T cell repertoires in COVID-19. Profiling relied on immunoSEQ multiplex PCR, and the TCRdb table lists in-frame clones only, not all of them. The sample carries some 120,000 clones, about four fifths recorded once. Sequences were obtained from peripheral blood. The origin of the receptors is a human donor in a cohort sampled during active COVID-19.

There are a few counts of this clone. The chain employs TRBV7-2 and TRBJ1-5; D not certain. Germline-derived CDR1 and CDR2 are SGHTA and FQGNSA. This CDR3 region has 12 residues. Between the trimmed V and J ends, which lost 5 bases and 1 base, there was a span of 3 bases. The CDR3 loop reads CASSLSNQPQHF. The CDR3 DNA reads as TGTGCCAGCAGCCTCAGCAATCAGCCCCAGCATTTT.

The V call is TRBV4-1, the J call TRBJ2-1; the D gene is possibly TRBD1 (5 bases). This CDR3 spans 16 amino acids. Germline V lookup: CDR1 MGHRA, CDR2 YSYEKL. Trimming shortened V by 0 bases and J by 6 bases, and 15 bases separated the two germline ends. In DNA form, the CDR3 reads TGCGCCAGCAGCCAAGATCCAGGGATGATTGGCAATGAGCAGTTCTTC. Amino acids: CASSQDPGMIGNEQFF.

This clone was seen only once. CDR3 DNA: TGTGCCAGCAGCCAAGGTCCGGGGATCTCCTACGAGCAGTACTTC. It specifies CASSQGPGISYEQYF. This chain connects TRBV3-1 (or the pseudogene TRBV3-2) to TRBJ2-7, with D possibly matching TRBD2 (5 bases). The CDR3 spans 15 residues. The germline V gene has CDR1 LGHDT and CDR2 YNNKEL (reference sequence). Between the trimmed V and J ends, which lost 1 base and 0 bases, there was a span of 10 bases.

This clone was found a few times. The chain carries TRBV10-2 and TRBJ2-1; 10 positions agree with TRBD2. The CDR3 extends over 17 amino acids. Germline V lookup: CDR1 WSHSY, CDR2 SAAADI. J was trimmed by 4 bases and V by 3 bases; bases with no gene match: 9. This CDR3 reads CASSDRAGGGPYNEQFF. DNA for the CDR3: TGCGCCAGCAGTGATAGAGCGGGGGGGGGCCCTTACAATGAGCAGTTCTTC.

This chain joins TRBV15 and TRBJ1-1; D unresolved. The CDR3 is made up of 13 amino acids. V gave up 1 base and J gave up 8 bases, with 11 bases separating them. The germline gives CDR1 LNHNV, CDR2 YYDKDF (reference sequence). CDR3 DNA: TGTGCCACCAGCAGAGGGCCGAGCAGGGAAGCTTTCTTT. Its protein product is CATSRGPSREAFF.

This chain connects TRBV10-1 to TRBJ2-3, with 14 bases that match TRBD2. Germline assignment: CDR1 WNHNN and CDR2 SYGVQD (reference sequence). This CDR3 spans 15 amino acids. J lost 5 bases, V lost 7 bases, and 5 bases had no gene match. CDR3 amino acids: CASMGGTSGRDTQYF. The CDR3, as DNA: TGCGCCAGCATGGGGGGGACTAGCGGGAGAGATACGCAGTATTTT.

The CDR3 bases are TGTGTCTCCACAGGGACAGGGACCTACGAGCAGTACTTC. It is translated as CVSTGTGTYEQYF. This rearrangement joins TRBV6-5 to TRBJ2-7; 9 nucleotides match TRBD1. Per the germline V gene, CDR1 is MNHEY and CDR2 is SVGAGI. The CDR3 is made up of 13 amino acids.

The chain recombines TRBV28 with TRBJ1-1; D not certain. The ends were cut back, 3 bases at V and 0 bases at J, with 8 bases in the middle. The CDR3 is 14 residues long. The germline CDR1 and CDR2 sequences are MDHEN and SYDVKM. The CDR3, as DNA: TGTGCCAGCAGTTTGGGAGTCATGAACACTGAAGCTTTCTTT. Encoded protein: CASSLGVMNTEAFF.

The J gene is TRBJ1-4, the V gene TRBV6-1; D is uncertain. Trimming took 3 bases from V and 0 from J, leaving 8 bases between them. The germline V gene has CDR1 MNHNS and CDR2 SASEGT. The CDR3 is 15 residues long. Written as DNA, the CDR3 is TGTGCCAGCAGTGAGACACTTGCAACTAATGAAAAACTGTTTTTT. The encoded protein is CASSETLATNEKLFF.

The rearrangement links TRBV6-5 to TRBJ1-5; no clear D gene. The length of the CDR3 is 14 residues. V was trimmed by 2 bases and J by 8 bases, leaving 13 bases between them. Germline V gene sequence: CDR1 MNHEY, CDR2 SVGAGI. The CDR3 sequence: CASSYGRDDKPQHF. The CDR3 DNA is TGTGCCAGCAGTTACGGACGGGATGATAAGCCCCAGCATTTT.

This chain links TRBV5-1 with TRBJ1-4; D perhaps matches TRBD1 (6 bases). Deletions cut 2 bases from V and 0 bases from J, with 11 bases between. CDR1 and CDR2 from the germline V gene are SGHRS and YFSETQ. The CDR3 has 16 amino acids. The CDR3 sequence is CASSFGQTSTNEKLFF. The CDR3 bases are TGCGCCAGCAGCTTCGGACAGACCTCAACTAATGAAAAACTGTTTTTT.

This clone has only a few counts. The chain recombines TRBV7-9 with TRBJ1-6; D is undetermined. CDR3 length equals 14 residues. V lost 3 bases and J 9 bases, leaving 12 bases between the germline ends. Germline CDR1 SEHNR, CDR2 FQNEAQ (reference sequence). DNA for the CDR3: TGTGCCAGCAGCTTGGGAGGGCCGGGTTCACCCCTCCACTTT. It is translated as CASSLGGPGSPLHF.

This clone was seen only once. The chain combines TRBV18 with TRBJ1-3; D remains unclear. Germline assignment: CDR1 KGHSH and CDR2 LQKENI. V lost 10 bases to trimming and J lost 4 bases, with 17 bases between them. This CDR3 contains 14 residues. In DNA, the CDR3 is TGTGCCAACAAACGGCAGGTCGAGGGAAACACCATATATTTT. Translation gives CANKRQVEGNTIYF.

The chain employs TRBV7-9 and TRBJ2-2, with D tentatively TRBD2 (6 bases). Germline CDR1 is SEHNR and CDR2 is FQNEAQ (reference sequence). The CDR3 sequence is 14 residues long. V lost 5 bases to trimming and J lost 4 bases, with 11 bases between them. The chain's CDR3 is CASSQGLFTGELFF. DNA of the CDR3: TGTGCCAGCAGCCAGGGACTTTTCACCGGGGAGCTGTTTTTT.

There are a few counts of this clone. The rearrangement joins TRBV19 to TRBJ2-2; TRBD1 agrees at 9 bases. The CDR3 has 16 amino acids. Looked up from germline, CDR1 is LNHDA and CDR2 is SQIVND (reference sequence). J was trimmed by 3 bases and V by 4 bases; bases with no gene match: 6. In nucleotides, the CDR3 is TGTGCCAGTAGTAGACCGGGACAGGGCGACACCGGGGAGCTGTTTTTT. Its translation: CASSRPGQGDTGELFF. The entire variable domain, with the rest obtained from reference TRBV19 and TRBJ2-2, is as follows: DGGITQSPKYLFRKEGQNVTLSCEQNLNHDAMYWYRQDPGQGLRLIYYSQIVNDFQKGDIAEGYSVSREKKESFPLTVTSAQKNPTAFYLCASSRPGQGDTGELFFGEGSRLTVL.

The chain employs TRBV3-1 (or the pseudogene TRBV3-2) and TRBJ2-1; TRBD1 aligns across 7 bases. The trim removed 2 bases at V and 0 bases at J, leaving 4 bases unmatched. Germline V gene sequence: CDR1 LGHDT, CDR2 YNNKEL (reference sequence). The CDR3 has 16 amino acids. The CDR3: CASSQTGVFSYNEQFF. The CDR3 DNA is TGTGCCAGCAGCCAAACAGGGGTATTCTCCTACAATGAGCAGTTCTTC.

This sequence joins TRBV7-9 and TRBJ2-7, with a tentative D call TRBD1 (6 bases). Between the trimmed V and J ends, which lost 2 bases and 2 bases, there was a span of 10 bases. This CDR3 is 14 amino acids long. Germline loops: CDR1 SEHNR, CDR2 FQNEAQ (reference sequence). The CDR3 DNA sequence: TGTGCCAGCAGCTTACAGGGGATAACCTACGAGCAGTACTTC. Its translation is CASSLQGITYEQYF.

The CDR3 here is CASSPDGRGGTQYF. DNA of the CDR3: TGTGCCAGCAGCCCAGATGGGAGGGGTGGGACCCAGTACTTC. This chain links TRBV7-9 with TRBJ2-5, with 7 bases identical to TRBD2. V dropped 5 bases and J dropped 7; count of bases not matched to a gene: 10. The CDR3 is made up of 14 amino acids. The V gene's germline CDR1 is SEHNR and CDR2 FQNEAQ (reference sequence).

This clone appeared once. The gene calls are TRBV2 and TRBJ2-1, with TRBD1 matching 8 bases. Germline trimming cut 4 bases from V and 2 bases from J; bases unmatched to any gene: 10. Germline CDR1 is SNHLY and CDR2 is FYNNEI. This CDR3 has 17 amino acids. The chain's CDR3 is CASSGSLDRAAYNEQFF. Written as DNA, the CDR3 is TGTGCCAGCAGTGGTTCCCTGGACAGGGCCGCCTACAATGAGCAGTTCTTC.

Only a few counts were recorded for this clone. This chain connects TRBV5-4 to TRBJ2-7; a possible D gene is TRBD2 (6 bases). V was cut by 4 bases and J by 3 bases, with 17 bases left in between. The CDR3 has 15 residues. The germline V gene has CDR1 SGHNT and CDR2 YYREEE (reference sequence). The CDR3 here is CASSGSGGTVYEQYF. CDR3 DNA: TGTGCCAGCAGCGGGTCCGGCGGGACGGTCTACGAGCAGTACTTC.

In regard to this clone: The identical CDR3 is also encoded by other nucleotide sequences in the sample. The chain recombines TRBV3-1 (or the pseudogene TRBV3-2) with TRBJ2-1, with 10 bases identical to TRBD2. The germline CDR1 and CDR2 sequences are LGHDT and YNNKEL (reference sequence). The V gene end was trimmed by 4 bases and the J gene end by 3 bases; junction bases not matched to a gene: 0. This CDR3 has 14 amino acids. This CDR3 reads CASSLAGGYNEQFF. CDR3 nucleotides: TGTGCCAGCAGCCTAGCGGGGGGCTACAATGAGCAGTTCTTC.

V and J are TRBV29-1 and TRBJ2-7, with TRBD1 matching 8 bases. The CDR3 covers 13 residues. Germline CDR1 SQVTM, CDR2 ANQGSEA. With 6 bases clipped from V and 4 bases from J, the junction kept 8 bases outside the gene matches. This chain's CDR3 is CSVLTGASYEQYF. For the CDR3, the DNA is TGCAGCGTCCTGACAGGGGCCTCTTACGAGCAGTACTTC.

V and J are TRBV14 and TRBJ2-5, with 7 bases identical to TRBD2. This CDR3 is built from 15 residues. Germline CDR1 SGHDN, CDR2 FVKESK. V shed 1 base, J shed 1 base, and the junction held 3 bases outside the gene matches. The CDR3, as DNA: TGTGCCAGCAGCCAAGCGTGGGGGGGCCAAGAGACCCAGTACTTC. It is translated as CASSQAWGGQETQYF.

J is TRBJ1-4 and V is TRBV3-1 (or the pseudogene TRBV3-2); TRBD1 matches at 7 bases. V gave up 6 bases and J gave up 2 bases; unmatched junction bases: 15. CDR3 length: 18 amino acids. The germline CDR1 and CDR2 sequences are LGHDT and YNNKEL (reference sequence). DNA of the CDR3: TGTGCCAGCAGTCCCGAACTTCCTACAGGGGCCACTAATGAAAAACTGTTTTTT. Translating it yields CASSPELPTGATNEKLFF.

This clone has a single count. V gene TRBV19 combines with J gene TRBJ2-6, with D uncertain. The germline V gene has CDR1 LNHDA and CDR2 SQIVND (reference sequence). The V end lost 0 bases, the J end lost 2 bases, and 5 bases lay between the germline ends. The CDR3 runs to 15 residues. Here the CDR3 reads CASSIDRPGANVLTF. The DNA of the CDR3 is TGTGCCAGTAGTATAGACAGGCCTGGGGCCAACGTCCTGACTTTC.

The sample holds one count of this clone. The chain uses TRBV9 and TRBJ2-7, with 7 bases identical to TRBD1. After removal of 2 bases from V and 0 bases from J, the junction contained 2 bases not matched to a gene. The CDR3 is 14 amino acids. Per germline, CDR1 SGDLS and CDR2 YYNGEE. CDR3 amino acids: CASSVDRASYEQYF. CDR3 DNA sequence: TGTGCCAGCAGCGTCGACAGGGCCTCCTACGAGCAGTACTTC.